This T cell receptor beta chain came from a study of shared clonotypes between healthy human individuals. As handled by the study authors: ImmunoSEQ output lacked quality scores and full-length reads, limiting matched filtering. Assay used: immunoSEQ multiplex PCR; TCRdb lists only in-frame clones, some missing. D and trimming were read from the DNA, whereas the V and J calls and clone size are those reported in that table. The data contain about 690,000 clones, about 90% of them singletons. Whole-study findings and limits: Rarefaction analysis demonstrated incomplete sorted-subset sequencing notwithstanding large depth. Memory subsets generally showed lower estimated richness than naive subsets. A handful of donors shared about 5% of their naive CD4 clonotypes.

Comments on this clone: Antigen: not known.

This TCR derives from a man between 18 and 29 years old in good health. Some clones in this sample may be carry-over from other donors' samples. Sequencing was performed on memory CD8+ T cells from PBMCs. Regarding subset: CD45RO+ cells pooled with CCR7-negative TemRA cells.

This chain's CDR3 is CASSDGGYWTEDEQYF. The CDR3, as DNA: TGTGCCAGCAGCGACGGGGGATATTGGACCGAGGACGAGCAGTACTTC. The rearrangement uses TRBV14 and TRBJ2-7; weak D call: TRBD2 (6 bases). This CDR3 is built from 16 residues. The V gene lost 5 bases and the J gene lost 5 bases, with 22 bases spanning the gap. The germline CDR1 and CDR2 sequences are SGHDN and FVKESK.